Each of the 24 T cell receptor beta chains below was sequenced from the same sample in a study of OX40 agonist ivuxolimab in advanced cancers. Here immunoSEQ multiplex PCR was the method, and the copy in TCRdb shows in-frame clones only, minus some. The sample includes roughly 71,000 clones, over 80% of them seen just once. The sample consisted of CD4+ or CD8+ T cells sorted from blood, taken in a trial of the OX40 agonist ivuxolimab. These receptors came from an adult with an advanced solid tumor such as melanoma, head and neck, liver or kidney cancer.

The gene calls are TRBV2 and TRBJ2-3, with 8 nucleotides matching TRBD1. Germline V gene lookup returns CDR1 SNHLY and CDR2 FYNNEI. This CDR3 comprises 14 residues. The V segment lost 7 bases and the J segment 5 bases; nucleotides outside the gene matches: 8. CDR3 protein: CASKVQGAGDTQYF. CDR3 coding DNA: TGTGCCAGCAAAGTTCAGGGGGCTGGAGATACGCAGTATTTT.

This rearrangement joins TRBV7-3 to TRBJ2-1; 8 nucleotides align to TRBD2. Trimming took 5 bases from V and 2 from J; bases not matched to a gene: 5. The CDR3 is 15 amino acids. Germline values: CDR1 SGHTA, CDR2 FQGTGA. The CDR3 spells CASSGGLGAYNEQFF. CDR3 nucleotides: TGTGCCAGCAGCGGGGGACTAGGGGCCTACAATGAGCAGTTCTTC.

The chain employs TRBV5-8 and TRBJ1-4; D is uncertain. The germline V gene has CDR1 SGHTS and CDR2 YDEGEE. The CDR3 consists of 14 residues. Trimming took 4 bases from V and 4 from J, leaving 11 bases between them. CDR3: CASSMDVINEKLFF. The CDR3 nucleotides are TGTGCCAGCAGCATGGACGTTATTAATGAAAAACTGTTTTTT.

A single count supports this clone. The J gene is TRBJ2-7, the V gene TRBV2; 8 nucleotides line up with TRBD2. The CDR3 is made up of 13 amino acids. Per the germline V gene, CDR1 is SNHLY and CDR2 is FYNNEI. Trimming at V came to 6 bases and at J to 3 bases, leaving 4 bases not matched to a gene. The CDR3, as DNA: TGTGCCAGCAGGAGCGGGAGCAGCTACGAGCAGTACTTC. Residues: CASRSGSSYEQYF.

The V gene is TRBV7-3, the J gene TRBJ2-1, with 14 bases matching TRBD2. The J segment lost 9 bases and the V segment lost 3 bases, leaving 4 bases of the junction unmatched. CDR3 length equals 15 residues. CDR1 and CDR2 from the germline V gene are SGHTA and FQGTGA. This CDR3 is CASSLGLAGVGEQFF. CDR3 DNA: TGTGCCAGCAGCTTGGGACTAGCGGGAGTCGGTGAGCAGTTCTTC.

The V and J genes are TRBV29-1 and TRBJ2-7; D remains unclear. Germline assignment: CDR1 SQVTM and CDR2 ANQGSEA. This CDR3 has 13 residues. Trimming pared 1 base from V and 6 bases from J, leaving 13 bases between. DNA for the CDR3: TGCAGCGTTGAAGTTCCCACGGGCGGCGAGCAGTACTTC. Translating gives CSVEVPTGGEQYF.

The V gene is TRBV15, the J gene TRBJ1-2; possible D gene TRBD1, 5 bases. The CDR3 is made up of 13 amino acids. Germline V gene lookup returns CDR1 LNHNV and CDR2 YYDKDF (reference sequence). V lost 1 base to trimming and J lost 7 bases, with 10 bases between them. CDR3 sequence: CATSRGGAGGYTF. CDR3 bases: TGTGCCACCAGCAGAGGTGGGGCAGGTGGCTACACCTTC. The full variable domain, its missing parts supplied by reference TRBV15 and TRBJ1-2, is DAMVIQNPRYQVTQFGKPVTLSCSQTLNHNVMYWYQQKSSQAPKLLFHYYDKDFNNEADTPDNFQSRRPNTSFCFLDIRSPGLGDTAMYLCATSRGGAGGYTFGSGTRLTVV.

The V gene is TRBV9, the J gene TRBJ2-7; perhaps TRBD1 as D (6 bases). This CDR3 has 14 amino acids. Looked up from germline, CDR1 is SGDLS and CDR2 is YYNGEE. Trimming took 2 bases from V and 1 from J, leaving 10 bases between them. The DNA of the CDR3 is TGTGCCAGCAGCGTTACAGGGTCATCCTACGAGCAGTACTTC. Its translation is CASSVTGSSYEQYF. Full variable domain (rest looked up from reference TRBV9 and TRBJ2-7): DSGVTQTPKHLITATGQRVTLRCSPRSGDLSVYWYQQSLDQGLQFLIQYYNGEERAKGNILERFSAQQFPDLHSELNLSSLELGDSALYFCASSVTGSSYEQYFGPGTRLTVT.

Worth noting for this clone: At the DNA level, this CDR3 is encoded by other sequences in the same sample as well. The chain recombines TRBV4-3 with TRBJ1-5; TRBD1 agrees at 7 bases. The trim removed 3 bases at V and 0 bases at J, leaving 2 bases unmatched. This CDR3 spans 15 amino acids. In germline, CDR1 is LGHNA, CDR2 YSLEER. The CDR3 bases are TGCGCCAGCAGCCAGGGACAGCATAGCAATCAGCCCCAGCATTTT. It codes for CASSQGQHSNQPQHF.

The gene calls are TRBV10-1 and TRBJ1-1; 9 nucleotides match TRBD1. V lost 2 bases to trimming and J lost 3 bases; unmatched junction nucleotides: 10. This CDR3 contains 17 residues. Germline-derived CDR1 and CDR2 are WNHNN and SYGVQD (reference sequence). CDR3 nucleotides: TGCGCCAGCAGTGAGACCGGGACAGGGAGTGGGGACACTGAAGCTTTCTTT. Translated: CASSETGTGSGDTEAFF.

V usage is TRBV7-6 and J usage is TRBJ2-7; no reliable D call. V shed 0 bases and J shed 1 base, with 7 bases lying between them. Germline V gene data show CDR1 as SGHVS and CDR2 as FNYEAQ. The CDR3 spans 14 residues. CDR3 residues: CASSLAGGSYEQYF. CDR3 nucleotide sequence: TGTGCCAGCAGCTTAGCAGGCGGTTCCTACGAGCAGTACTTC.

The V call is TRBV9, the J call TRBJ1-1; D not certain. The V gene's germline CDR1 is SGDLS and CDR2 YYNGEE. Deletions cut 4 bases from V and 1 base from J, with 20 bases between. The CDR3 loop spans 17 amino acids. The CDR3 spells CASSISGGSPGNTEAFF. CDR3 nucleotides: TGTGCCAGCAGCATTAGTGGCGGTAGCCCGGGGAACACTGAAGCTTTCTTT.

Points on this clone: The same CDR3 also results from other DNA sequences found in this sample. The rearrangement links TRBV28 to TRBJ2-7; 7 bases match TRBD2. Germline CDR1 reads MDHEN; CDR2 reads SYDVKM. This CDR3 contains 14 residues. V was pared by 5 bases and J by 4 bases, with 8 bases of the junction left unmatched. The CDR3, as DNA: TGTGCCAGCAGTCTCCGGGACTACACTTACGAGCAGTACTTC. It translates to CASSLRDYTYEQYF. The whole variable domain, filled in from reference TRBV28 and TRBJ2-7, reads DVKVTQSSRYLVKRTGEKVFLECVQDMDHENMFWYRQDPGLGLRLIYFSYDVKMKEKGDIPEGYSVSREKKERFSLILESASTNQTSMYLCASSLRDYTYEQYFGPGTRLTVT.

This chain joins TRBV27 and TRBJ2-1; D is unclear. The ends were cut back, 8 bases at V and 2 bases at J, with 13 bases in the middle. This CDR3 region has 14 residues. The V gene's germline CDR1 is MNHEY and CDR2 SMNVEV (reference sequence). CDR3 nucleotide sequence: TGTGCCAGCGGCCCGCCAGGCGCCTACAATGAGCAGTTCTTC. Translated, it gives CASGPPGAYNEQFF.

The chain is built from TRBV11-3 and TRBJ2-1, with 9 bases matching TRBD2. Germline lookup yields CDR1 SGHNT and CDR2 YENEEA. V was pared by 3 bases and J by 9 bases, with 3 bases of the junction left unmatched. The length of the CDR3 is 13 residues. CDR3 region: CASSFAGGSEQFF. CDR3 sequence (DNA): TGTGCCAGCAGCTTCGCGGGAGGGTCTGAGCAGTTCTTC.

This chain joins TRBV4-2 and TRBJ2-3; D is uncertain. The CDR3 extends over 16 amino acids. Germline V lookup: CDR1 LGHNA, CDR2 YNFKEQ. The V end lost 0 bases, the J end lost 4 bases, and 14 bases lay between the germline ends. The CDR3 loop is CASSQDPPSTPDTQYF. The CDR3 bases are TGTGCCAGCAGCCAAGATCCGCCTAGTACCCCAGATACGCAGTATTTT.

This chain links TRBV6-4 with TRBJ1-2; D is uncertain. The CDR3 is made up of 17 amino acids. V lost 3 bases, J lost 3 bases, and 20 bases lay in between. Looked up from germline, CDR1 is MRHNA and CDR2 is SNTAGT. CDR3 region: CASSDYLFVPVHYGYTF. The DNA for the CDR3 is TGTGCCAGCAGTGATTACCTCTTCGTCCCGGTCCACTATGGCTACACCTTC.

The gene calls are TRBV30 and TRBJ1-2; D is unclear. Trimming removed 2 bases at V and 3 bases at J, with 16 bases between. The CDR3 length is 15 residues. Germline values: CDR1 GTSNPN, CDR2 SVGIG (reference sequence). CDR3 sequence reads: CAWSLTHETDYGYTF. The CDR3 DNA follows: TGTGCCTGGAGTCTAACTCACGAGACGGACTATGGCTACACCTTC.

This chain joins TRBV18 and TRBJ2-1, with TRBD2 identical over 12 bases. CDR1 and CDR2 from the germline V gene are KGHSH and LQKENI. The CDR3 contains 15 residues. V lost 3 bases, J lost 8 bases, and 5 bases stayed unmatched. Written as DNA, the CDR3 is TGTGCCAGCTCACCGACTAGCGGGAGTGGTGATGAGCAGTTCTTC. Translation gives CASSPTSGSGDEQFF.

J is TRBJ1-1 and V is TRBV2, with a possible D match to TRBD1 (6 bases). CDR1 SNHLY and CDR2 FYNNEI come from the germline V gene. The ends were cut back, 2 bases at V and 5 bases at J, with 15 bases in the middle. The CDR3 consists of 15 residues. The CDR3: CASSERGGAGTEAFF. CDR3 nucleotides: TGTGCCAGCAGTGAACGGGGGGGCGCAGGGACTGAAGCTTTCTTT.

This clone was detected once. V gene TRBV5-8 combines with J gene TRBJ2-1, with 9 bases identical to TRBD2. This CDR3 has 15 amino acids. Germline V gene lookup returns CDR1 SGHTS and CDR2 YDEGEE. V shed 2 bases, J shed 1 base, and the junction held 1 base outside the gene matches. CDR3 nucleotides: TGTGCCAGCAGCTTAGGACTAGCGTCCTACAATGAGCAGTTCTTC. This encodes CASSLGLASYNEQFF.

The chain joins TRBV5-1 to TRBJ1-4; TRBD1 aligns across 7 bases. The V gene's germline CDR1 is SGHRS and CDR2 YFSETQ. V shed 4 bases and J 0 bases; nucleotides not matched to a gene: 9. This CDR3 contains 17 residues. CDR3 sequence (DNA): TGCGCCAGCAGCCAACCCGGGACAGAACCAACTAATGAAAAACTGTTTTTT. Translation: CASSQPGTEPTNEKLFF.

V is TRBV4-2 and J is TRBJ2-5; D uncertain. The germline V gene has CDR1 LGHNA and CDR2 YNFKEQ. The CDR3 covers 13 residues. V lost 0 bases, J lost 4 bases, and 6 bases lay in between. CDR3 loop: CASSQEQRETQYF. Here the CDR3 DNA reads TGTGCCAGCAGCCAAGAACAACGAGAGACCCAGTACTTC.

A remark on this clone: It is likely a read error, because the conserved phenylalanine at the end of the CDR3 is missing. V usage is TRBV5-1 and J usage is TRBJ2-7, with TRBD1 identical over 10 bases. The CDR3 loop spans 14 amino acids. V lost 0 bases, J lost 3 bases, and 0 bases stayed unmatched. Germline-derived CDR1 and CDR2 are SGHRS and YFSETQ. The CDR3 bases are TGCGCCAGCAGCTTGGGGACAGGGGGCTACGAGCAGTACCTC. It yields the protein CASSLGTGGYEQYL.